The text below deals with one T cell receptor beta chain. This clone was detected once. Its target antigen remains unknown. Per-nucleotide qualities are absent, and no much larger clonotype sits a single base away. The intended sense of this specimen's time point label: baseline before first vaccination. Vaccinee samples came from UK trials COV001 and COV002, including a single-blind randomized controlled phase 2/3 trial of AZD1222 (ChAdOx1 nCoV-19) in healthy adults. Trial participant PBMC samples were collected at day 0 and day 28 after the second dose for TCRbeta chain sequencing. These data belong to a study of T cell responses to AZD1222 COVID-19 vaccine (dated by TCRdb to about 2021). About the full investigation: AZD1222 recipients with second doses at about 4 weeks or about 12 weeks were pooled, because spike-specific TCR depth and breadth did not differ between schedules. A total of just over 230 trial participants underwent TCR sequencing, of whom 200 to 220 received two doses of AZD1222 and 26 received two doses of the MenACWY control vaccine. Trial participants were enrolled into age subgroups of 18-55, 56-69 and 70-plus years, which contained 148, 28 and 57 TCR-sequenced participants, respectively.

The CDR3 regions of human TCRbeta chains were analyzed by immunosequencing. In the paper's pipeline: TCRs in the repertoires were compared against a reference library of SARS-CoV-2-specific TCRs that had been generated with the MIRA antigen-specificity platform. Breadth meant the fraction of unique TCRs that were SARS-CoV-2-associated, whereas depth meant the fraction of total T cells that were SARS-CoV-2-associated. Using the MIRA data, each spike-specific TCR was assigned both to the spike region to which the TCR was reactive and to a CD4 or CD8 class. Log10-transformed breadth and depth values were compared by one-way ANOVA with Sidak's multiple comparisons tests. Not all clones reach the TCRdb copy of this immuneACCESS table, which keeps in-frame sequences only. Checked studies attribute under half of the gap to unresolved V genes and leave the rest unexplained. The V and J calls and clone size are taken from that table; D and trimming were inferred from the DNA. The sample table lists 75,000 to 100,000 clones, about 88% of them with a count of one. Clones ranked in the top ten supply roughly 1.7% of the sample.

The paper's findings and limits, for the study overall: After two AZD1222 doses, spike-specific TCR breadth and depth were significantly higher than at day 0 and than in MenACWY recipients. Because no day 14 peak-response samples were available, repertoires were characterized only after the peak T cell response. Participants were mostly white British and included more females than males, and it was suggested by the authors that clonal diversity may have been underestimated. Epitopes outside the regions mutated in the B.1.351 and B.1.1.7 variants were reportedly recognized by nearly half of the unique spike-specific TCRs. In the small 56-69-year group, the increase in depth fell short of significance, most likely because of low power. Vaccine-associated CD4 TCRs spanned the whole spike protein, with dominant responses in regions 160-218 and 743-854. Conclusions about previously exposed vaccinees are limited, since just five to seven AZD1222 recipients were seropositive for SARS-CoV-2 at baseline.

CDR1 and CDR2 were assigned from the germline V gene as SGDLS and YYNGEE. Between the V and J ends, shortened by 0 bases and 6 bases respectively, the junction contains 7 bases. The CDR3 goes from the cysteine to the phenylalanine over 13 residues. The read is trimmed to its CDR3 DNA, 39 bases read in frame from base 1. The sequence joins TRBV9 to TRBJ2-1, with the D gene tentatively TRBD1 or TRBD2, based on 6 matching bases in each. The receptor was isolated from an adult in good health. The starting material was peripheral blood, obtained on day 0 of AZD1222 vaccination. The DNA sequence is as follows: TGTGCCAGCAGCGTAGGGGGGGCCAATGAGCAGTTCTTC. It codes for CASSVGGANEQFF.